These T cell receptor beta chains were read from a single sample in a study of metastatic and nonmetastatic thyroid tumors. TCRdb re-processed the PCR reads through MiXCR. Among fewer than 12,000 clones listed, 20% to 30% were seen once. Sample: tumor tissue. The receptors originated from a female donor with papillary thyroid cancer or a benign thyroid nodule (not recorded which). Some clones in this sample may be carry-over from other donors' samples. Both conserved end residues are part of each CDR3. A D gene is named only where the DNA matches it firmly. Rows may omit the clone size; those that give it use once, few, many or a size class.

clone size	CDR3 length	J gene	D gene	V gene	CDR3 protein	CDR3 DNA
.	15	TRBJ2-1	TRBD2	TRBV27	CASSITSGSRNEQFF	TGTGCCAGCAGTATAACTAGCGGGAGTCGTAATGAGCAGTTCTTC
.	13	TRBJ1-1	.	TRBV20-1	CSARKGVDTEAFF	TGCAGTGCTAGGAAAGGGGTGGACACTGAAGCTTTCTTT
.	13	TRBJ1-6	.	TRBV27	CASSFLLGSTLHF	TGTGCCAGCAGTTTTTTATTGGGCTCTACCCTCCACTTT
few	13	TRBJ2-1	.	TRBV5-1	CASSEGLAYEQFF	TGCGCCAGCAGTGAAGGGTTGGCCTATGAGCAGTTCTTC
large	16	TRBJ2-2	TRBD2	TRBV2	CASRISSGSGTGELFF	TGTGCCAGCAGGATAAGTAGCGGGAGTGGCACCGGGGAGCTGTTTTTT
medium-sized	12	TRBJ2-3	.	TRBV15	CATSRRTDTQYF	TGTGCCACCAGCAGAAGGACGGATACGCAGTATTTT
medium-sized	15	TRBJ2-7	.	TRBV10-2	CASSEAGQSSREQYF	TGCGCCAGCAGTGAAGCAGGGCAAAGCTCCAGGGAGCAGTACTTC
few	13	TRBJ2-7	.	TRBV27	CASSFSGASEQYF	TGTGCCAGCAGTTTTTCGGGGGCGAGCGAGCAGTACTTC
few	15	TRBJ1-6	.	TRBV19	CASRIDSGQNSPLHF	TGTGCCAGTAGGATAGATTCCGGGCAGAATTCACCCCTCCACTTT
many	15	TRBJ2-7	TRBD2	TRBV7-9	CASSLATSVSYEQYF	TGTGCCAGCAGCTTAGCGACTAGCGTTTCCTACGAGCAGTACTTC
.	14	TRBJ1-3	.	TRBV20-1	CSASGFNSGNTIYF	TGCAGTGCTAGTGGTTTCAACTCTGGAAACACCATATATTTT
few	14	TRBJ2-7	TRBD2	TRBV6-1	CASNLAGGPHEQYF	TGTGCCAGCAATCTAGCGGGAGGGCCCCACGAGCAGTACTTC
once	19	TRBJ2-1	.	TRBV12-5	CASGLAVTTDSFSYNEQFF	TGTGCTAGTGGTTTGGCTGTGACCACTGACAGTTTCTCCTACAATGAGCAGTTCTTC
many	15	TRBJ1-5	.	TRBV7-2	CASSRDRGSNQPQHF	TGTGCCAGCAGCAGAGACAGAGGAAGTAATCAGCCCCAGCATTTT
medium-sized	12	TRBJ1-2	.	TRBV6-1	CATVRDNYGYTF	TGTGCCACAGTAAGGGACAACTATGGCTACACCTTC
many	16	TRBJ2-6	TRBD2	TRBV7-3	CASSLIGLGLANVLTF	TGTGCCAGCAGCTTAATTGGACTAGGCCTTGCCAACGTCCTGACTTTC
few	15	TRBJ1-3	.	TRBV28	CASGVGGQVGNTIYF	TGTGCCAGCGGGGTCGGGGGGCAGGTCGGAAACACCATATATTTT
few	14	TRBJ1-1	.	TRBV12-3/TRBV12-4	CASSLRGEGTEAFF	TGTGCCAGCAGCCTAAGGGGTGAAGGAACTGAAGCTTTCTTT
medium-sized	14	TRBJ1-2	TRBD1	TRBV7-8	CASSLSATGEGYTF	TGTGCCAGCAGCTTATCCGCGACAGGGGAGGGCTACACCTTC
few	13	TRBJ1-3	.	TRBV10-1	CASSQDSGNTIYF	TGCGCCAGCAGCCAAGACTCTGGAAACACCATATATTTT
medium-sized	15	TRBJ2-2	.	TRBV24-1	CATSESLGGPGELFF	TGTGCCACCAGTGAATCCTTGGGGGGGCCCGGGGAGCTGTTTTTT
few	12	TRBJ1-2	.	TRBV6-1	CASMARGGGYTF	TGTGCCAGCATGGCCCGTGGTGGAGGCTACACCTTC
.	14	TRBJ1-2	TRBD1	TRBV12-3/TRBV12-4	CASSIQGKRGGYTF	TGTGCCAGCAGCATACAGGGGAAAAGGGGCGGCTACACCTTC
.	13	TRBJ1-2	TRBD1	TRBV12-3/TRBV12-4	CASSHQGGDGYTF	TGTGCCAGCAGCCATCAGGGGGGAGATGGCTACACCTTC
few	16	TRBJ2-1	TRBD2	TRBV24-1	CATSRASGSSYNEQFF	TGTGCCACCAGTCGGGCTAGCGGGAGCTCCTACAATGAGCAGTTCTTC
many	18	TRBJ2-5	TRBD2	TRBV27	CASSASRLAGRYQETQYF	TGTGCCAGCAGTGCCTCCCGACTAGCGGGGAGGTACCAAGAGACCCAGTACTTC
many	12	TRBJ2-5	TRBD1	TRBV29-1	CSADRGLETQYF	TGCAGCGCCGACAGGGGGCTTGAGACCCAGTACTTC
many	14	TRBJ2-5	.	TRBV28	CASSSLTGIKTQYF	TGTGCCAGCAGTTCCTTGACTGGAATCAAGACCCAGTACTTC
.	17	TRBJ2-2	TRBD2	TRBV9	CASSVAGVAGGTGELFF	TGTGCCAGCAGCGTAGCTGGGGTAGCGGGCGGGACCGGGGAGCTGTTTTTT
many	18	TRBJ2-7	TRBD2	TRBV4-1	CASSQVIPSGGNGYEQYF	TGCGCCAGCAGCCAAGTAATTCCTAGCGGTGGGAACGGGTACGAGCAGTACTTC
medium-sized	17	TRBJ1-5	TRBD1	TRBV19	CASSGHPGQGADQPQHF	TGTGCCAGTAGTGGCCATCCGGGACAGGGGGCCGATCAGCCCCAGCATTTT
.	16	TRBJ1-3	.	TRBV30	CAWSVGGASSGNTIYF	TGTGCCTGGAGTGTTGGGGGGGCTTCCTCTGGAAACACCATATATTTT
.	12	TRBJ1-2	.	TRBV2	CASREVIYGYTF	TGTGCCAGCAGGGAGGTTATCTATGGCTACACCTTC
.	17	TRBJ1-5	TRBD1	TRBV6-1	CASSERDRGFSNQPQHF	TGTGCCAGCAGTGAGAGGGACAGGGGCTTTAGCAATCAGCCCCAGCATTTT
.	14	TRBJ1-5	TRBD1	TRBV7-6	CASSPRQGDQPQHF	TGTGCCAGCAGCCCCCGACAGGGCGACCAGCCCCAGCATTTT
.	15	TRBJ1-2	.	TRBV20-1	CSAPPRVQVNYGYTF	TGCAGTGCTCCCCCCAGGGTGCAAGTTAACTATGGCTACACCTTC
.	16	TRBJ2-1	TRBD2	TRBV5-6	CASSPIAGGTYNEQFF	TGTGCCAGCAGCCCTATAGCGGGAGGGACCTACAATGAGCAGTTCTTC
few	15	TRBJ1-1	TRBD1	TRBV6-1	CASKQRDSSNTEAFF	TGTGCCAGCAAGCAACGGGACAGTTCGAACACTGAAGCTTTCTTT
medium-sized	14	TRBJ2-7	TRBD2	TRBV6-1	CASRMIAGVYEQYF	TGTGCCAGCAGAATGATCGCGGGAGTCTACGAGCAGTACTTC
.	15	TRBJ2-7	.	TRBV5-5	CASSPPRGGEHEQYF	TGTGCCAGCAGCCCCCCTAGGGGGGGGGAACACGAGCAGTACTTC
few	13	TRBJ2-1	.	TRBV24-1	CATSRCSYDEQFF	TGTGCCACCAGTAGATGCTCCTACGATGAGCAGTTCTTC
medium-sized	15	TRBJ1-1	.	TRBV11-1	CASSLAGQWHTEAFF	TGTGCCAGCAGCTTAGCAGGACAGTGGCACACTGAAGCTTTCTTT
medium-sized	15	TRBJ2-1	.	TRBV7-2	CASSFYGTGRNEQFF	TGTGCCAGCAGCTTCTACGGGACGGGGAGAAATGAGCAGTTCTTC
many	14	TRBJ1-1	.	TRBV30	CAWRGGTGNTEAFF	TGTGCCTGGAGGGGGGGGACGGGGAACACTGAAGCTTTCTTT
.	18	TRBJ2-7	TRBD1	TRBV7-8	CASSSGTGALSSSYEQYF	TGTGCCAGCAGTTCCGGGACAGGGGCGCTATCAAGCTCCTACGAGCAGTACTTC
few	13	TRBJ2-7	TRBD2	TRBV2	CASTRTSDHEQYF	TGTGCCAGCACCCGGACTAGCGATCACGAGCAGTACTTC
few	15	TRBJ1-2	.	TRBV3-1	CASSRLLQGEGGYTF	TGTGCCAGCAGCCGTTTACTACAGGGAGAAGGTGGCTACACCTTC
medium-sized	16	TRBJ1-2	TRBD1	TRBV24-1	CATTVRDREKDTGYTF	TGTGCCACCACTGTCCGGGACAGGGAAAAGGATACCGGCTACACCTTC
medium-sized	17	TRBJ2-5	TRBD1	TRBV7-9	CASSPGQAFGVGETQYF	TGTGCCAGCAGCCCGGGACAGGCTTTTGGGGTAGGGGAGACCCAGTACTTC
.	16	TRBJ1-6	.	TRBV20-1	CSARDLQGYYNSPLHF	TGCAGTGCTAGAGACCTACAGGGCTACTATAATTCACCCCTCCACTTT
few	16	TRBJ2-1	TRBD2	TRBV6-1	CASSELAGAGHNEQFF	TGTGCCAGCAGTGAACTAGCGGGAGCCGGGCACAATGAGCAGTTCTTC
few	13	TRBJ1-1	.	TRBV6-1	CASSEALEREAFF	TGTGCCAGCAGTGAAGCGCTGGAGAGGGAAGCTTTCTTT
once	15	TRBJ2-5	TRBD2	TRBV5-1	CASSLGTSVGETQYF	TGCGCCAGCAGCTTGGGGACTAGCGTAGGAGAGACCCAGTACTTC